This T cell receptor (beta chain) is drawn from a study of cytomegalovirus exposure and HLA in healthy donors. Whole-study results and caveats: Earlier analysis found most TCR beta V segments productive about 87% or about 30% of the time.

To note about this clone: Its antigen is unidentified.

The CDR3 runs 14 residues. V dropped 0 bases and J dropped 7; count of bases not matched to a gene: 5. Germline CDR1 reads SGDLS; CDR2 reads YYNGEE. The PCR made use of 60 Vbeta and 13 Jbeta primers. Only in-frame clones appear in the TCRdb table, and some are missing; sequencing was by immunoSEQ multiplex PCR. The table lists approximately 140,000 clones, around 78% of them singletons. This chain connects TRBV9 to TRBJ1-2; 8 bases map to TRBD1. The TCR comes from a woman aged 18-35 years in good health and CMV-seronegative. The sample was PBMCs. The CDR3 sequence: CASSVVDRAGGYTF. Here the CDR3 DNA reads TGTGCCAGCAGCGTAGTGGACAGGGCGGGTGGCTACACCTTC.